Following are 2 T cell receptor beta chains from one sample sequenced in a study of shared clonotypes between healthy human individuals (dated by TCRdb to 2020 to 2021). CD8 naive samples were obtained by positive selection for CCR7 among CD45RO-negative cells, yielding a CD45RA+CCR7+ population from which TemRA cells were excluded. Library method: the immunoSEQ multiplex PCR assay. This is the immuneACCESS table as TCRdb keeps it, with only in-frame sequences that have V and J called. A part of the clones is gone; compared with another copy, unresolved V genes explain less than half, and the rest is unexplained. This sample comprises around 2.1 million clones, 85% to 95% of them detected only once. Over 1.5% of the sample is taken by the ten largest. The material sequenced was naive CD8+ T cells from PBMCs. The intended sense of this specimen's cell subset or site label: CD45RA+CCR7+. Every receptor here comes from a man between 18 and 35 years old in good health. Some clones in this sample may be carry-over from other donors' samples.

This sequence joins TRBV28 and TRBJ1-4; D gene uncertain. The germline gives CDR1 MDHEN, CDR2 SYDVKM. V was cut by 4 bases and J by 5 bases, with 14 bases left in between. The CDR3 consists of 15 residues. The CDR3 loop is CASSYRNYLNEKLFF. DNA for the CDR3: TGTGCCAGCAGTTATAGGAACTACCTCAATGAAAAACTGTTTTTT.

The V and J genes are TRBV19 and TRBJ2-3; TRBD1 is a possible D gene (6 bases). CDR1 and CDR2 from the germline V gene are LNHDA and SQIVND (reference sequence). The V and J ends lost 6 bases and 3 bases respectively, with 13 bases between them. CDR3 length: 14 residues. The CDR3 region is CASRDSRLTDTQYF. DNA of the CDR3: TGTGCCAGTAGGGACAGCCGACTTACAGATACGCAGTATTTT.